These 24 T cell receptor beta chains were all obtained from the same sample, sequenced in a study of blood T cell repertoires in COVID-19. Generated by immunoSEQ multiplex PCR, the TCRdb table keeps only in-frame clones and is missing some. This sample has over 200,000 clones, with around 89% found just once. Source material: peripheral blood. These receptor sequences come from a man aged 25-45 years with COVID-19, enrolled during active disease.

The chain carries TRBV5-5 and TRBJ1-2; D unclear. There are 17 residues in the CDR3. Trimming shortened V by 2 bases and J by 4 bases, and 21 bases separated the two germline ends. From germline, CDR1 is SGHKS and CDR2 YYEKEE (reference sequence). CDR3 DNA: TGTGCCAGCAGCTTAGGGTCGGGGATAACGAAACTCTATGGCTACACCTTC. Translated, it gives CASSLGSGITKLYGYTF.

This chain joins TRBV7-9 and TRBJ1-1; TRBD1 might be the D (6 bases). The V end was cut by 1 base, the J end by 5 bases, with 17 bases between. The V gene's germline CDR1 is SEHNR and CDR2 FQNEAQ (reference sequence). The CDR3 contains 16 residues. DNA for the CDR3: TGTGCCAGCAGCTTAGGAACAGGGAAAGGGGTAACTGAAGCTTTCTTT. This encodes CASSLGTGKGVTEAFF.

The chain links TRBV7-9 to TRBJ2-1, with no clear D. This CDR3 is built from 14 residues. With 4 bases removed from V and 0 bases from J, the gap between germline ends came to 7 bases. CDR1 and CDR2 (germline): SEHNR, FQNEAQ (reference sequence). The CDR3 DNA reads TGTGCCAGCAGCTCCGCGCCCTCCTACAATGAGCAGTTCTTC. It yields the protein CASSSAPSYNEQFF. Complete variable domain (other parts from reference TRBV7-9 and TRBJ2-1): DTGVSQNPRHKITKRGQNVTFRCDPISEHNRLYWYRQTLGQGPEFLTYFQNEAQLEKSRLLSDRFSAERPKGSFSTLEIQRTEQGDSAMYLCASSSAPSYNEQFFGPGTRLTVL.

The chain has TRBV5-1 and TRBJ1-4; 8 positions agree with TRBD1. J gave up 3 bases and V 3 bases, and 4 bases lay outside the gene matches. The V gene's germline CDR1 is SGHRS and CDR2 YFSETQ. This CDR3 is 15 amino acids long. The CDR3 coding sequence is TGCGCCAGCAGCTACAGGGGGGGTGCTAATGAAAAACTGTTTTTT. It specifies CASSYRGGANEKLFF.

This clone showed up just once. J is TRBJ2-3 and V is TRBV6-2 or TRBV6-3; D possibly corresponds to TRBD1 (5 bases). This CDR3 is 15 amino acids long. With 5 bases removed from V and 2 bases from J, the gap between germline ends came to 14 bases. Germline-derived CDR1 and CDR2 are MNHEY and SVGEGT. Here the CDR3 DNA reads TGTGCCAGCAGTGTCCAGGGTATCTTCACAGATACGCAGTATTTT. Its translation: CASSVQGIFTDTQYF.

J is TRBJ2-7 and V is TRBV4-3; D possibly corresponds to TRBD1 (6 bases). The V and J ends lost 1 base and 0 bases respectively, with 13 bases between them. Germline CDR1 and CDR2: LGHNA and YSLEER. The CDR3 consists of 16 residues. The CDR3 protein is CASSQGTGSSSYEQYF. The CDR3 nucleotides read TGCGCCAGCAGCCAAGGTACAGGGTCGAGCTCCTACGAGCAGTACTTC.

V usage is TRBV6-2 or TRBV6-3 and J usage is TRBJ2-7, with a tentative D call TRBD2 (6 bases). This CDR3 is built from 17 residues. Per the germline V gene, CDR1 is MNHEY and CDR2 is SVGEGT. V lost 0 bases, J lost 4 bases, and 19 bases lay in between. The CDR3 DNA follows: TGTGCCAGCAGTTACTCGAGTGTGGAGGGCCCGACATACGAGCAGTACTTC. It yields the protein CASSYSSVEGPTYEQYF.

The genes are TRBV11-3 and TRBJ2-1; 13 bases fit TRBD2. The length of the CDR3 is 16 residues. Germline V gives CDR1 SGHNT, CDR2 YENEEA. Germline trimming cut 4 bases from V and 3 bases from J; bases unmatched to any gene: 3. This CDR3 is CASSSGLAGSYNEQFF. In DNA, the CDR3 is TGTGCCAGCAGCTCGGGACTAGCGGGAAGCTACAATGAGCAGTTCTTC. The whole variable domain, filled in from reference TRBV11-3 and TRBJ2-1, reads EAGVVQSPRYKIIEKKQPVAFWCNPISGHNTLYWYLQNLGQGPELLIRYENEEAVDDSQLPKDRFSAERLKGVDSTLKIQPAELGDSAVYLCASSSGLAGSYNEQFFGPGTRLTVL.

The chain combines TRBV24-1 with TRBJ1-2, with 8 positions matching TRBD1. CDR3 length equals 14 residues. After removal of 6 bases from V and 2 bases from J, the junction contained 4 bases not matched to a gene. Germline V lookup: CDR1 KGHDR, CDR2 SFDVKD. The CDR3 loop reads CATSYRDRNYGYTF. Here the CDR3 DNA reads TGTGCCACCAGTTACCGGGACAGGAACTATGGCTACACCTTC.

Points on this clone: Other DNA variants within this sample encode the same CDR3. CDR3 nucleotide sequence: TGCGCCAGCAGCCTCCCAGCGTATGAGCAGTACTTC. Its protein product is CASSLPAYEQYF. This rearrangement joins TRBV5-1 to TRBJ2-7, with D uncertain. The V gene's germline CDR1 is SGHRS and CDR2 YFSETQ. The V end lost 4 bases, the J end lost 7 bases, and 12 bases lay between the germline ends. This CDR3 spans 12 amino acids.

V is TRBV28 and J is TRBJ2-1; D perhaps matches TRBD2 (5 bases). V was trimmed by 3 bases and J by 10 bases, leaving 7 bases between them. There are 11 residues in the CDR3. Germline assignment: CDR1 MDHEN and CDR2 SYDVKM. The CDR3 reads CASSFKREQFF. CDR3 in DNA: TGTGCCAGCAGTTTTAAGCGGGAGCAGTTCTTC.

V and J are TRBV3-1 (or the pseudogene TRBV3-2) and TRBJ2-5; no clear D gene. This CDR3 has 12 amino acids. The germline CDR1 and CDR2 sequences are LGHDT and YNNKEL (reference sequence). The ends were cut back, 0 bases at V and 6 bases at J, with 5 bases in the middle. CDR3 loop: CASSQDQKTQYF. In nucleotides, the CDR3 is TGTGCCAGCAGCCAAGATCAAAAGACCCAGTACTTC.

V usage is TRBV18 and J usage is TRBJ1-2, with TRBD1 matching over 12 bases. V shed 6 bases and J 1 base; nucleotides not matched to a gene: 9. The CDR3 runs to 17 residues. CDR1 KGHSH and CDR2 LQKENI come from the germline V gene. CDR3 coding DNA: TGTGCCAGCTCGGCCGGGACAGGGGGCAGAGATAACTATGGCTACACCTTC. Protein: CASSAGTGGRDNYGYTF.

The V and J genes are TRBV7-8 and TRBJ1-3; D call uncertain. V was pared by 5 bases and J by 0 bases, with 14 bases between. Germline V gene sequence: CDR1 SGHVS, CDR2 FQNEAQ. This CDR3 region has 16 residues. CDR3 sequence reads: CASSLRETGSGNTIYF. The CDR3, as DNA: TGTGCCAGCAGCCTGCGGGAAACTGGCTCTGGAAACACCATATATTTT.

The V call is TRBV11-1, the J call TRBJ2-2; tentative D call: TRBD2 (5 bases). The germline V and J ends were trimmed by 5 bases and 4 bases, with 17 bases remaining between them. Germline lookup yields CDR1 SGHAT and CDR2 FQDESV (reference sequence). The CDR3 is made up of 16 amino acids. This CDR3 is CASSRSGDSGTGELFF. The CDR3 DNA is TGTGCCAGCAGCCGCAGCGGAGACTCCGGCACCGGGGAGCTGTTTTTT. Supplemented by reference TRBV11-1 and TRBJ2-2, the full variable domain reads EAEVAQSPRYKITEKSQAVAFWCDPISGHATLYWYRQILGQGPELLVQFQDESVVDDSQLPKDRFSAERLKGVDSTLKIQPAELGDSAMYLCASSRSGDSGTGELFFGEGSRLTVL.

The CDR3 sequence is CASSNERGAYEQYF. CDR3 coding DNA: TGTGCCAGTAGTAACGAGCGGGGGGCCTACGAGCAGTACTTC. This chain links TRBV19 with TRBJ2-7; TRBD2 agrees at 9 bases. In germline, CDR1 is LNHDA, CDR2 SQIVND (reference sequence). The CDR3 length is 14 residues. V was pared by 4 bases and J by 2 bases, with 3 bases of the junction left unmatched.

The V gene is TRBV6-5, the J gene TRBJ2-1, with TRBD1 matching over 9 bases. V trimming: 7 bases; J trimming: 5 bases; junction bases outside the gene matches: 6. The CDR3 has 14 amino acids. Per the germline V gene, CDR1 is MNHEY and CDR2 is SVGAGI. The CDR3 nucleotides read TGTGCCAGCACCCGGACAGGGGCGGACAATGAGCAGTTCTTC. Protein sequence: CASTRTGADNEQFF.

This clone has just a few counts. For the CDR3, the DNA is TGTGCCAGCAGCCCACTGGACAGGGTAAGCGGCTACACCTTC. This gives the protein CASSPLDRVSGYTF. This sequence joins TRBV3-1 (or the pseudogene TRBV3-2) and TRBJ1-2; TRBD1 aligns across 8 bases. The germline gives CDR1 LGHDT, CDR2 YNNKEL (reference sequence). Trimming at V came to 4 bases and at J to 8 bases, leaving 9 bases not matched to a gene. This CDR3 has 14 amino acids.

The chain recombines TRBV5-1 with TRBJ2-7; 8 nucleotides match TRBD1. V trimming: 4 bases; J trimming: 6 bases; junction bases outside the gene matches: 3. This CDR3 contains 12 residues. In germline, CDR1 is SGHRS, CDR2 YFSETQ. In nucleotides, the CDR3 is TGCGCCAGCAGCATGACAGGGGTCGAGCAGTACTTC. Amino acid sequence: CASSMTGVEQYF.

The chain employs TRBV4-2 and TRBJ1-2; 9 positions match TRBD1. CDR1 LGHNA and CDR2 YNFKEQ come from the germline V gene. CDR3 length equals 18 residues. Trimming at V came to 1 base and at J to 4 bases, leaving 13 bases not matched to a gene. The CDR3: CASSQGPTTGGVGYGYTF. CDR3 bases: TGTGCCAGCAGCCAAGGACCTACCACAGGGGGCGTCGGCTATGGCTACACCTTC.

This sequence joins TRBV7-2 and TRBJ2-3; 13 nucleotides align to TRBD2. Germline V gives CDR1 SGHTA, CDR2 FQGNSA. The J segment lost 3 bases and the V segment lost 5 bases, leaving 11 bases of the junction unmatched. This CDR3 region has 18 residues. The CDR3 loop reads CASSPRPTSGRTTDTQYF. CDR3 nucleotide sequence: TGTGCCAGCAGCCCAAGACCGACTAGCGGGAGGACGACAGATACGCAGTATTTT.

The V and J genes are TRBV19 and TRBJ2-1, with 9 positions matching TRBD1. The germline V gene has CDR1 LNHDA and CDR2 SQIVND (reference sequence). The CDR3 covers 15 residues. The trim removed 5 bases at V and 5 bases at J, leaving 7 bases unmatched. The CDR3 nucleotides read TGTGCCAGTAGTCCTTGGGACAGGGTGAACAATGAGCAGTTCTTC. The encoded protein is CASSPWDRVNNEQFF.

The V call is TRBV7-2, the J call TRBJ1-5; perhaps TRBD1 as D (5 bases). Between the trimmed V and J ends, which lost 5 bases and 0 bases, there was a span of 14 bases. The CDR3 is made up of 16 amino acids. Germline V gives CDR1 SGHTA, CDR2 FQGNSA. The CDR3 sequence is CASSAQGGNSNQPQHF. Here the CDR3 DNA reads TGTGCCAGCAGCGCCCAGGGAGGAAATAGCAATCAGCCCCAGCATTTT. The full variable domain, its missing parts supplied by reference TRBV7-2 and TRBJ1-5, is GAGVSQSPSNKVTEKGKDVELRCDPISGHTALYWYRQSLGQGLEFLIYFQGNSAPDKSGLPSDRFSAERTGGSVSTLTIQRTQQEDSAVYLCASSAQGGNSNQPQHFGDGTRLSIL.

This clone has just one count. In DNA, the CDR3 is TGTGCCAGCAGCCTACGTTACGAGCAGTACTTC. Translation gives CASSLRYEQYF. The chain employs TRBV25-1 and TRBJ2-7; D not resolved. Germline CDR1 is MGHDK and CDR2 is SYGVNS. CDR3 size: 11 residues. V lost 6 bases and J lost 4, with 7 bases in between.